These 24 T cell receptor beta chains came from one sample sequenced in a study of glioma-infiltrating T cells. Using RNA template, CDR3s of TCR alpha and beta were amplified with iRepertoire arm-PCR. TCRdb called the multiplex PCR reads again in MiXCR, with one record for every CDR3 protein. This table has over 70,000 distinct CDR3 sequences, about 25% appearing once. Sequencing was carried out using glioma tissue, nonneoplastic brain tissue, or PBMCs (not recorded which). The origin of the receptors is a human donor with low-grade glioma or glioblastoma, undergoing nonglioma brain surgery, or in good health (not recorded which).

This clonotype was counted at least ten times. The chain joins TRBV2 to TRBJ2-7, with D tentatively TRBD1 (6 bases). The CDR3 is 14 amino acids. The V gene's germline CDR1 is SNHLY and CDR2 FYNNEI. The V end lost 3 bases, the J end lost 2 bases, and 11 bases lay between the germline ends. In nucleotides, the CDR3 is TGTGCCAGCAGTGATCAGGACAGCCCCTACGAGCAGTACTTC. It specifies CASSDQDSPYEQYF.

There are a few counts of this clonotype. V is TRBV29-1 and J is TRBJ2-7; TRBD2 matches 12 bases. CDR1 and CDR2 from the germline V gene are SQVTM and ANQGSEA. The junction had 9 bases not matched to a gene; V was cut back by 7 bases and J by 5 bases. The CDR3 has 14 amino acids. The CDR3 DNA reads TGCAGCGCCTTGACTAGCGGGAGACAGAACGAGCAGTACTTC. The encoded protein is CSALTSGRQNEQYF.

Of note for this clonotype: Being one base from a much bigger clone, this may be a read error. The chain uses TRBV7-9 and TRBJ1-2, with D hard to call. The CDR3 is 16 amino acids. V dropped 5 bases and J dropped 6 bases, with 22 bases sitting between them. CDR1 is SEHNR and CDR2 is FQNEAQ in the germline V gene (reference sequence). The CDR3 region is CASSPKGGFGVDGYTF. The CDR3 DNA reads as TGTGCCAGCAGCCCGAAGGGTGGCTTTGGCGTTGATGGCTACACCTTC.

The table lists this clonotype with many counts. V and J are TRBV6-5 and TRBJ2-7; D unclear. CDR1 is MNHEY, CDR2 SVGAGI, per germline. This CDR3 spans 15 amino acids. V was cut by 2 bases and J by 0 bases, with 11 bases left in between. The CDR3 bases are TGTGCCAGCAGTTACAGGTCCCCAGCCTCCTACGAGCAGTACTTC. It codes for CASSYRSPASYEQYF.

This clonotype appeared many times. The CDR3 DNA is TGTGCCAGCATCCCTTCCGGCTACGAGCAGTACTTC. Its protein is CASIPSGYEQYF. V and J are TRBV2 and TRBJ2-7; no clear D gene. The CDR3 sequence is 12 residues long. The V gene lost 7 bases and the J gene lost 3 bases, with 10 bases spanning the gap. CDR1 is SNHLY, CDR2 FYNNEI, per germline. Filled out from reference TRBV2 and TRBJ2-7, the complete variable domain reads EPEVTQTPSHQVTQMGQEVILRCVPISNHLYFYWYRQILGQKVEFLVSFYNNEISEKSEIFDDQFSVERPDGSNFTLKIRSTKLEDSAMYFCASIPSGYEQYFGPGTRLTVT.

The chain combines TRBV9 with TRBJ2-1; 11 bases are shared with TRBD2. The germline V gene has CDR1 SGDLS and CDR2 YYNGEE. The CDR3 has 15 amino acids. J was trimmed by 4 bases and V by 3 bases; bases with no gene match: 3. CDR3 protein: CASSAGLAEYNEQFF. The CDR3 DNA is TGTGCCAGCAGCGCGGGACTAGCGGAATACAATGAGCAGTTCTTC.

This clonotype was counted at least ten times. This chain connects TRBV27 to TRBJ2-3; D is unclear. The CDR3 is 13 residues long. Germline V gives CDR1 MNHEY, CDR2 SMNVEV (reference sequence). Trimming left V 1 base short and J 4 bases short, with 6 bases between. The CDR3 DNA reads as TGTGCCAGCAGTTTATTTCGGGCAGATACGCAGTATTTT. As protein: CASSLFRADTQYF.

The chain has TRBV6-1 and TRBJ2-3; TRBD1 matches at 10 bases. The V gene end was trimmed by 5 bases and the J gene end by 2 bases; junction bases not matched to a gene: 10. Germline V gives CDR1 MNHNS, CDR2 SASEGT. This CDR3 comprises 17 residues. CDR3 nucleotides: TGTGCCAGCAGTATTACCTCCGGGACAGGGGACACAGATACGCAGTATTTT. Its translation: CASSITSGTGDTDTQYF.

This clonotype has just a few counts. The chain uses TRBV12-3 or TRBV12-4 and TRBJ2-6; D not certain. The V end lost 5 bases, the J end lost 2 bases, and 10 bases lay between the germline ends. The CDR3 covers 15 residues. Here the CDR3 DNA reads TGTGCCAGCAGTATGGGTCAAACTGGGGCCAACGTCCTGACTTTC. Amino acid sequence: CASSMGQTGANVLTF.

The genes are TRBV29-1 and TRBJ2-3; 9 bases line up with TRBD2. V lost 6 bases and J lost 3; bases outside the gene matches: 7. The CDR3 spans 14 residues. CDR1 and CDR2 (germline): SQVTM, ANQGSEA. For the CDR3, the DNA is TGCAGCGTGGACTTAGCGGGAGTGACAGATACGCAGTATTTT. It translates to CSVDLAGVTDTQYF.

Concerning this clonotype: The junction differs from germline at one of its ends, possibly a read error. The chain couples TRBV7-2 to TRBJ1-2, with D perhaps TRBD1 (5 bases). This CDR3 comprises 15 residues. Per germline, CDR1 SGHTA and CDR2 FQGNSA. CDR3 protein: CASSTHGTDNHGYTF. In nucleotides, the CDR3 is TGTGCCAGCAGCACTCACGGGACGGATAACCATGGCTACACCTTC.

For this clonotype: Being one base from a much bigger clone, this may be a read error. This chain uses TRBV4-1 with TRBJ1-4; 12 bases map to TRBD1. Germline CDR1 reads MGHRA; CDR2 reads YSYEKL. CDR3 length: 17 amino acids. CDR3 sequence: CASSHTGTGGVHEELFF. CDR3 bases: TGCGCCAGCAGCCATACCGGGACAGGGGGCGTCCATGAAGAACTGTTTTTT.

This CDR3 reads CASSFGLADEQFF. As DNA, the CDR3 is TGTGCCAGCAGCTTTGGACTGGCTGATGAGCAGTTCTTC. The V gene is TRBV7-9, the J gene TRBJ2-1; maybe TRBD2 (5 bases). Germline V CDR1 and CDR2: SEHNR, FQNEAQ (reference sequence). The V end was cut by 3 bases, the J end by 8 bases, with 11 bases between. The CDR3 is made up of 13 amino acids.

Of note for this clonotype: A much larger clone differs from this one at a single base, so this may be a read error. The CDR3 reads CSASRSSGDTGELLF. As DNA, the CDR3 is TGCAGTGCTAGTCGGTCTAGCGGAGACACCGGGGAGCTGCTTTTT. The chain carries TRBV20-1 and TRBJ2-2, with TRBD2 matching over 7 bases. Germline CDR1 and CDR2: DFQATT and SNEGSKA (reference sequence). The CDR3 totals 15 residues.

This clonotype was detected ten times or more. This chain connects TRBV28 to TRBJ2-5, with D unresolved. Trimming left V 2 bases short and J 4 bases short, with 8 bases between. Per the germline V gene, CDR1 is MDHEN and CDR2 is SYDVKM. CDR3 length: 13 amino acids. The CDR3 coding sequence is TGTGCCAGCAGTTTACACCTCGGAGAGACCCAGTACTTC. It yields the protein CASSLHLGETQYF.

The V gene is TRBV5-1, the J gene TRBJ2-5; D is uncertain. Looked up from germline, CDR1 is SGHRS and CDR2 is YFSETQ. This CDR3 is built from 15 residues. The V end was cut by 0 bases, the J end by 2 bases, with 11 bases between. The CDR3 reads CASSLGYGPQETQYF. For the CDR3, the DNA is TGCGCCAGCAGCTTGGGGTACGGACCGCAAGAGACCCAGTACTTC. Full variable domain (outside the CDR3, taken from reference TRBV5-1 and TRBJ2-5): KAGVTQTPRYLIKTRGQQVTLSCSPISGHRSVSWYQQTPGQGLQFLFEYFSETQRNKGNFPGRFSGRQFSNSRSEMNVSTLELGDSALYLCASSLGYGPQETQYFGPGTRLLVL.

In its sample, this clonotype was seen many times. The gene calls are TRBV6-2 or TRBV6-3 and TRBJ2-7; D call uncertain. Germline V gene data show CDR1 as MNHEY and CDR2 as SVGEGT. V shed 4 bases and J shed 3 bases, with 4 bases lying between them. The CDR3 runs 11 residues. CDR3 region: CASSFHYEQYF. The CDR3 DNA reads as TGTGCCAGCAGTTTCCACTACGAGCAGTACTTC.

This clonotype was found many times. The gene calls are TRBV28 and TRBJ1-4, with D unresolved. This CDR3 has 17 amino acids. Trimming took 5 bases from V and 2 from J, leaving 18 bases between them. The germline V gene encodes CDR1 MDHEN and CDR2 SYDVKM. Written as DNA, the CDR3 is TGTGCCAGCAGTCCGCAAAGCAGGACGGGGACTAATGAAAAACTGTTTTTT. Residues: CASSPQSRTGTNEKLFF.

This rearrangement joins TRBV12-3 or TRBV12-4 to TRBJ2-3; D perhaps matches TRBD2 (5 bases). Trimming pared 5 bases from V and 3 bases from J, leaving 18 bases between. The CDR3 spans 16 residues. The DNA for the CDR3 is TGTGCCAGCAGTAGCCTGACAAGGAGGCGGACAGATACGCAGTATTTT. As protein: CASSSLTRRRTDTQYF.

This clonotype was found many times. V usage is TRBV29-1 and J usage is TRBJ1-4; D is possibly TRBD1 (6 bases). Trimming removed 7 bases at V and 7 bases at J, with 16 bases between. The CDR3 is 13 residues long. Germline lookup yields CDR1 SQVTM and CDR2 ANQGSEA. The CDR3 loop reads CSGSTGAAEKLFF. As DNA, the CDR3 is TGCAGCGGTTCGACGGGGGCTGCTGAAAAACTGTTTTTT. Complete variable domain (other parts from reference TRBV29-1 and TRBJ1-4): SAVISQKPSRDICQRGTSLTIQCQVDSQVTMMFWYRQQPGQSLTLIATANQGSEATYESGFVIDKFPISRPNLTFSTLTVSNMSPEDSSIYLCSGSTGAAEKLFFGSGTQLSVL.

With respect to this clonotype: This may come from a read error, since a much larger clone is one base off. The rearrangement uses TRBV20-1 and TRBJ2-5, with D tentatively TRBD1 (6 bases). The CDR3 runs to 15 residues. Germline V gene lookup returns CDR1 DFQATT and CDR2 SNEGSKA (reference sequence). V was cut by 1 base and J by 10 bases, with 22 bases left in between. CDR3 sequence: CSARVDSGHPLFQYF. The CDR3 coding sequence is TGCAGTGCTAGAGTCGACTCGGGACACCCCCTTTTCCAGTACTTC.

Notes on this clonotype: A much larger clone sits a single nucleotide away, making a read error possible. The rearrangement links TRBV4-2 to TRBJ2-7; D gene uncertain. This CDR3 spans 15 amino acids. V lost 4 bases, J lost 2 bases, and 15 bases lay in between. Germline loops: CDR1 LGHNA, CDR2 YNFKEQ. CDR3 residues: CASSRHLGDTYEQYF. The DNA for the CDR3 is TGTGCCAGCAGCCGCCATTTAGGAGACACCTACGAGCAGTACTTC.

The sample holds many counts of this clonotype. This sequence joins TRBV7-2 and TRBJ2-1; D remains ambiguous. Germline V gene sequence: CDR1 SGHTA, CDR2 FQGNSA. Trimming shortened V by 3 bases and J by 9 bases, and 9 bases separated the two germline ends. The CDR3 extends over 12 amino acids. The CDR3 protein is CASSLLASEQFF. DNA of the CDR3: TGTGCCAGCAGCTTGTTGGCCTCTGAGCAGTTCTTC.

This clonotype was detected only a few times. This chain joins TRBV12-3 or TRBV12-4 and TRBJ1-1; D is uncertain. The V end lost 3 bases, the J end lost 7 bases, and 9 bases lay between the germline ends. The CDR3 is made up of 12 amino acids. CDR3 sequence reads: CASSFVGYEAFF. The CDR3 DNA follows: TGTGCCAGCAGTTTTGTTGGGTATGAAGCTTTCTTT.